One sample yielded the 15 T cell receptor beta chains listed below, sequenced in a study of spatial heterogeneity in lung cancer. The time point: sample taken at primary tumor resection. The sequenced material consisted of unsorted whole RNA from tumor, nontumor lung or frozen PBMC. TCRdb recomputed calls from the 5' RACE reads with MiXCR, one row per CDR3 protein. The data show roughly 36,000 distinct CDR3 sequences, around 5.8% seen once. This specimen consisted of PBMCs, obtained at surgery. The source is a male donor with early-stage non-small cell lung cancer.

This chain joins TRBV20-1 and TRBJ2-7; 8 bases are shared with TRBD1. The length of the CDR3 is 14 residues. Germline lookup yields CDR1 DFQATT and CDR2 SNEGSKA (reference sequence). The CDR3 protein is CSLNPTGVIYEQYF. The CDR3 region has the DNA TGCAGCCTAAACCCGACAGGGGTTATTTACGAGCAGTACTTC.

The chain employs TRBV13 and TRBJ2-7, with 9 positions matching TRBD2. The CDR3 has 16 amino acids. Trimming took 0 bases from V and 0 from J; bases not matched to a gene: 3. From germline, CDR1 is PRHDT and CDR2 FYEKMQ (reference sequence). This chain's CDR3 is CASSLGAGGISYEQYF. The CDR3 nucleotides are TGTGCCAGCAGCTTAGGGGCGGGGGGGATCTCCTACGAGCAGTACTTC.

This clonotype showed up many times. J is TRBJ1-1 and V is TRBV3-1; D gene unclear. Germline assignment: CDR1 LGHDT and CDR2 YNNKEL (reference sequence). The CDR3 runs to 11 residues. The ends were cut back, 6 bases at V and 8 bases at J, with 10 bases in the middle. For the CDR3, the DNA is TGTGCCAGCAGTAAAGCCGCGGAAGCTTTCTTT. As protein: CASSKAAEAFF.

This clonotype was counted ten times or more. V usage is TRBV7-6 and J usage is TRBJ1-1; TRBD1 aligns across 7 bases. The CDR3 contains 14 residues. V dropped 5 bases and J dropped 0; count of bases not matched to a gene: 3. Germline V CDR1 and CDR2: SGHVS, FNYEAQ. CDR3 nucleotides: TGTGCCAGCAGCCCCCAGGGGGTGAACACTGAAGCTTTCTTT. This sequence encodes CASSPQGVNTEAFF.

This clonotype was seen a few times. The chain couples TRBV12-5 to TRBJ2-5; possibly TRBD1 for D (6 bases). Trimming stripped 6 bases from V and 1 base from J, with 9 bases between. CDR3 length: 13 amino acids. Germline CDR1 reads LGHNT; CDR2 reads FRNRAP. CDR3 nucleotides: TGTGCTAGTGGACAGGGTTCCCAAGAGACCCAGTACTTC. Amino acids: CASGQGSQETQYF.

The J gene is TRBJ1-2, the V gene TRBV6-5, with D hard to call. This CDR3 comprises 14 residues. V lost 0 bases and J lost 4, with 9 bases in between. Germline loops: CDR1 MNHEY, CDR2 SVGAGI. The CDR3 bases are TGTGCCAGCAGTTACTCTCAAGGCCGCTATGGCTACACCTTC. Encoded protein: CASSYSQGRYGYTF.

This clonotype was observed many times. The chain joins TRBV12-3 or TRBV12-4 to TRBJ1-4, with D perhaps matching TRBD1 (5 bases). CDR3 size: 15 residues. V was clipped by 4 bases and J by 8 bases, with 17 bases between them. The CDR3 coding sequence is TGTGCCAGCAGTTCCCGAGGGGCCCCGGGGGAAAAACTGTTTTTT. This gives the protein CASSSRGAPGEKLFF.

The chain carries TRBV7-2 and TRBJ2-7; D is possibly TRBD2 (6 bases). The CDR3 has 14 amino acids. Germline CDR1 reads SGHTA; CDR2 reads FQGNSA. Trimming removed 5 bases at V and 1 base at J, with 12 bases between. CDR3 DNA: TGTGCCAGCAGCCTTGCGGGGAGATCCTACGAGCAGTACTTC. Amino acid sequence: CASSLAGRSYEQYF. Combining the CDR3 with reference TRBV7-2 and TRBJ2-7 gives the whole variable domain GAGVSQSPSNKVTEKGKDVELRCDPISGHTALYWYRQSLGQGLEFLIYFQGNSAPDKSGLPSDRFSAERTGGSVSTLTIQRTQQEDSAVYLCASSLAGRSYEQYFGPGTRLTVT.

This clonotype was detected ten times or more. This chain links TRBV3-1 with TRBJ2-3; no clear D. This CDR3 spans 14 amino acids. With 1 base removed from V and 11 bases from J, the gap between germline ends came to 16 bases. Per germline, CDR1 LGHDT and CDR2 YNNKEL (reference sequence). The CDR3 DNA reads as TGTGCCAGCAGCCAAGGTCTCGGCAGGCGGATGCAGTATTTT. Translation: CASSQGLGRRMQYF.

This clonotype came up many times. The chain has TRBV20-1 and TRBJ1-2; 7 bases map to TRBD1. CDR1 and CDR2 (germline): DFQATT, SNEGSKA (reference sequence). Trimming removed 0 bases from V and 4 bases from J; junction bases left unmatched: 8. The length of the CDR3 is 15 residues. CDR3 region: CSARDNRGAVYGYTF. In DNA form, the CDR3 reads TGCAGTGCTAGAGATAACAGGGGCGCCGTCTATGGCTACACCTTC.

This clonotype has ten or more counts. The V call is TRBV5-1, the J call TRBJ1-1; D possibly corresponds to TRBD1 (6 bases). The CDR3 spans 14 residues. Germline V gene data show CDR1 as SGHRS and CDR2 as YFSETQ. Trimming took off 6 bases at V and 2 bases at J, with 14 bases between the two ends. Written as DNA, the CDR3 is TGCGCCAGCAAAGGGGGGGGCAGTAACACTGAAGCTTTCTTT. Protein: CASKGGGSNTEAFF.

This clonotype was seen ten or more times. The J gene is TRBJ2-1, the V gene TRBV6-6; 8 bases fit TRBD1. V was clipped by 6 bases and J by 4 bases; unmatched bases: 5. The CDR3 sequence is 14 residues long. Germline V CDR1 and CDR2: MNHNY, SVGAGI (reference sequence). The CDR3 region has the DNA TGTGCCAGCAGGGAGGACAGGGTATACAATGAGCAGTTCTTC. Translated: CASREDRVYNEQFF.

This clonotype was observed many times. The DNA of the CDR3 is TGTGCCAGCAGTTCCCGGGGACAGGGGAATCAGCCCCAGCATTTT. Amino acids: CASSSRGQGNQPQHF. The V and J genes are TRBV6-5 and TRBJ1-5; 10 nucleotides agree with TRBD1. The CDR3 length is 15 residues. Germline CDR1 MNHEY, CDR2 SVGAGI. J was trimmed by 4 bases and V by 4 bases; bases with no gene match: 4.

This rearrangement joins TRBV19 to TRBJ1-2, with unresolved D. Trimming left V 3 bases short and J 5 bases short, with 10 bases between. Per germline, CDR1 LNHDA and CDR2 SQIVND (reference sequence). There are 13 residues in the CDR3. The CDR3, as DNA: TGTGCCAGTAGTATCGAGGCGGGATATGGCTACACCTTC. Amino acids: CASSIEAGYGYTF.

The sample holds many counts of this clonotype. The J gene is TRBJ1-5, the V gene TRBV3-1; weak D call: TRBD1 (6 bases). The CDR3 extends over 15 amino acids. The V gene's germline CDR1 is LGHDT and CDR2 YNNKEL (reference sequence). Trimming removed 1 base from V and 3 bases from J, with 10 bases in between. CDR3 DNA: TGTGCCAGCAGCCAAGGGACAGACTACAATCAGCCCCAGCATTTT. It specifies CASSQGTDYNQPQHF.